This TCR beta chain appears in the sequencing data of a study of T cells expressing NK-cell markers. Study information: Sorted CD3+CD56-NKG2C+, CD3+CD56+NKG2C+ and CD3+CD56+NKG2C- T cells supplied the TCR beta repertoires.

In generating TCR beta cDNA, 5'RACE template switching with UMIs was used. TCRdb reanalyzed the 5' RACE reads, giving one entry per CDR3 protein sequence and no DNA. Its clone listing holds about 260,000 distinct CDR3 sequences. This CDR3 contains 13 residues. CDR1 is MNHNS, CDR2 SASEGT, per germline. The sequence was obtained from a man aged 18 to 30 in good health. Sequenced material: blood T cells: a sorted CD56 or NKG2C T cell subset, CD4+ or CD8+ T cells, or bulk PBMC T cells (not recorded which). This chain uses TRBV6-1 with TRBJ1-2; the TCRdb D gene call, TRBD1, has no DNA to confirm it. CDR3 region: CASSPGQYYGYTF.